This is a list of T cell receptor beta chains from one sample in a study of tumor-infiltrating lymphocytes in oesophageal squamous cell carcinoma. TCRdb re-derived calls from the PCR reads in MiXCR, one entry per CDR3 protein. Of some 18,000 distinct CDR3 sequences in the sample, about 42% were seen once. Sequencing input: normal esophageal tissue next to the tumor. These TCRs come from a female donor with esophageal squamous cell carcinoma. Both conserved end residues are part of each CDR3. A D gene is named only where the DNA matches it firmly. For some rows the clone size is stated as once, few or many, or as a class when expanded; others skip it.

D | J | size | V | CDR3 | DNA
. | TRBJ1-1 | many | TRBV5-1 | CASSLEIGNTEAFF | TGCGCCAGCAGCTTGGAGATAGGGAACACTGAAGCTTTCTTT
. | TRBJ1-1 | . | TRBV12-3/TRBV12-4 | CASSLAQVNTEAFF | TGTGCCAGCAGTTTAGCGCAGGTGAACACTGAAGCTTTCTTT
TRBD2 | TRBJ2-5 | medium-sized | TRBV28 | CASSRAGAGGTQYF | TGTGCCAGCAGTCGAGCGGGAGCCGGAGGGACCCAGTACTTC
. | TRBJ2-5 | . | TRBV3-1 | CASSPPDLSDQETQYF | TGTGCCAGCAGCCCCCCGGATTTGTCGGACCAAGAGACCCAGTACTTC
TRBD2 | TRBJ2-1 | medium-sized | TRBV28 | CASRGRGYEQFF | TGTGCCAGCCGCGGGAGGGGCTATGAGCAGTTCTTC
. | TRBJ2-7 | . | TRBV19 | CASSSSGAQVYEQYF | TGTGCCAGTAGTTCGTCCGGGGCTCAGGTATACGAGCAGTACTTC
. | TRBJ2-7 | few | TRBV7-8 | CASSLSRTYEQYF | TGTGCCAGCAGCTTATCTAGGACCTACGAGCAGTACTTC
. | TRBJ1-1 | many | TRBV6-1 | CASSIQGQPNTEAFF | TGTGCCAGCAGTATCCAAGGACAACCGAACACTGAAGCTTTCTTT
TRBD1 | TRBJ2-7 | . | TRBV7-6 | CASSRRGTQGEQYF | TGTGCCAGCAGCCGCAGGGGGACCCAGGGCGAGCAGTACTTC
TRBD1 | TRBJ1-4 | few | TRBV5-1 | CASSSGQGNEKLFF | TGCGCCAGCAGCTCTGGACAGGGCAATGAAAAACTGTTTTTT
TRBD1 | TRBJ1-1 | many | TRBV12-3/TRBV12-4 | CASSPWGQGRTEAFF | TGTGCCAGCAGTCCGTGGGGACAGGGGAGGACTGAAGCTTTCTTT
. | TRBJ1-1 | . | TRBV27 | CASSRMGETEAFF | TGTGCCAGCAGTAGAATGGGGGAAACTGAAGCTTTCTTT
TRBD2 | TRBJ2-5 | . | TRBV7-4 | CASSGGLAGGETQYF | TGTGCCAGCAGCGGGGGACTAGCGGGAGGCGAGACCCAGTACTTC
TRBD2 | TRBJ2-7 | many | TRBV11-3 | CASSPGTNSYEQYF | TGTGCCAGCAGCCCCGGGACTAACTCCTACGAGCAGTACTTC
TRBD2 | TRBJ2-1 | . | TRBV19 | CASRPPGTSGYNEQFF | TGTGCCAGTAGGCCCCCCGGGACTAGCGGTTACAATGAGCAGTTCTTC
TRBD2 | TRBJ2-1 | many | TRBV5-6 | CASSYRTRSSYNEQFF | TGTGCCAGCAGCTATAGGACTAGAAGCTCCTACAATGAGCAGTTCTTC
. | TRBJ2-7 | many | TRBV28 | CASSFSSRGRSYEQYF | TGTGCCAGCAGTTTCTCTTCCCGCGGACGCTCCTACGAGCAGTACTTC
. | TRBJ2-1 | medium-sized | TRBV6-6 | CASSYSNRVGSYNEQFF | TGTGCCAGCAGTTACTCGAACAGGGTCGGCTCCTACAATGAGCAGTTCTTC
TRBD2 | TRBJ2-1 | many | TRBV27 | CASRLAGRSYNEQFF | TGTGCCAGCAGACTAGCGGGTCGCTCCTACAATGAGCAGTTCTTC
. | TRBJ2-7 | . | TRBV7-2 | CASSLRIGEQYF | TGTGCCAGCAGCTTACGAATCGGCGAGCAGTACTTC
. | TRBJ2-7 | medium-sized | TRBV7-2 | CASSLVEGPYEQYF | TGTGCCAGCAGCTTAGTGGAGGGCCCATACGAGCAGTACTTC
. | TRBJ2-7 | few | TRBV7-3 | CASSLKVAGGNNEQYF | TGTGCCAGCAGCTTAAAAGTGGCAGGGGGGAACAATGAGCAGTACTTC
TRBD2 | TRBJ2-7 | . | TRBV10-2 | CASRYTSGGSYEQYF | TGCGCCAGCAGATACACTAGCGGGGGGTCGTACGAGCAGTACTTC
TRBD1 | TRBJ2-1 | medium-sized | TRBV7-9 | CASRRGQGGNEQFF | TGTGCCAGCAGACGGGGACAGGGAGGCAATGAGCAGTTCTTC
TRBD1 | TRBJ2-7 | many | TRBV10-3 | CAISEPGTGREQYF | TGTGCCATCAGTGAGCCGGGGACAGGGCGGGAGCAGTACTTC
. | TRBJ1-2 | . | TRBV5-1 | CASSFQENYGYTF | TGCGCCAGCAGCTTCCAGGAGAACTATGGCTACACCTTC
. | TRBJ1-5 | . | TRBV7-1 | CASSSGWGGVSNQPQHF | TGTGCCAGCAGCTCAGGGTGGGGGGGCGTTAGCAATCAGCCCCAGCATTTT
TRBD1 | TRBJ1-2 | many | TRBV28 | CASSPRGQGHYGYTF | TGTGCCAGCAGTCCTCGCGGACAGGGACATTATGGCTACACCTTC
. | TRBJ1-1 | many | TRBV11-3 | CASSFGQPNEAFF | TGTGCCAGCAGTTTTGGACAGCCCAATGAAGCTTTCTTT
. | TRBJ1-1 | many | TRBV12-3/TRBV12-4 | CASSFTGQNTEAFF | TGTGCCAGCAGTTTTACCGGACAGAACACTGAAGCTTTCTTT
TRBD1 | TRBJ2-7 | many | TRBV2 | CASEAGTGGGYEQYF | TGTGCCAGCGAGGCCGGGACAGGGGGGGGCTACGAGCAGTACTTC
TRBD2 | TRBJ2-7 | . | TRBV5-4 | CASSLDSALAGADTGELYF | TGTGCCAGCAGCTTGGATTCAGCACTAGCGGGAGCGGACACCGGGGAGCTGTACTTC
. | TRBJ2-2 | . | TRBV5-6 | CASSFQSYTGELFF | TGTGCCAGCAGCTTCCAAAGTTACACCGGGGAGCTGTTTTTT
. | TRBJ2-3 | many | TRBV5-5 | CASRGGHYTDTQYF | TGTGCCAGCAGGGGGGGACATTACACAGATACGCAGTATTTT
TRBD1 | TRBJ1-2 | medium-sized | TRBV7-2 | CASSPGTGRGYTF | TGTGCCAGCAGCCCCGGGACAGGCCGCGGCTACACCTTC
TRBD2 | TRBJ2-3 | . | TRBV7-6 | CASSLAGTRERDTQYF | TGTGCCAGCAGCTTAGCTGGGACTAGAGAGCGGGATACGCAGTATTTT
. | TRBJ1-1 | . | TRBV11-2 | CASSLVLGVGTEAFF | TGTGCCAGCAGCTTAGTTCTGGGGGTTGGTACTGAAGCTTTCTTT
. | TRBJ1-1 | . | TRBV10-3 | CAISESSSAFF | TGTGCCATCAGTGAAAGCAGCTCGGCTTTCTTT
. | TRBJ2-6 | . | TRBV10-2 | CAFSEGAGANVLTF | TGCGCCTTTTCTGAAGGGGCTGGGGCCAACGTCCTGACTTTC
TRBD2 | TRBJ2-1 | . | TRBV7-3 | CASNPPLAGGGNEQFF | TGTGCCAGCAATCCACCCCTAGCGGGAGGGGGCAATGAGCAGTTCTTC
. | TRBJ1-3 | once | TRBV28 | CATNAGYKGNTIYF | TGTGCCACCAACGCAGGGTACAAAGGAAACACCATATATTTT
. | TRBJ2-7 | . | TRBV5-5 | CASSGRVREQYF | TGTGCCAGCAGCGGAAGGGTCCGAGAGCAGTACTTC
. | TRBJ2-3 | . | TRBV12-3/TRBV12-4 | CASSPRDVSSSTDTQYF | TGTGCCAGCAGTCCTAGGGACGTTAGCTCTTCCACAGATACGCAGTATTTT
. | TRBJ2-7 | . | TRBV7-8 | CASSPGLDGYEQYF | TGTGCCAGCAGCCCCGGGCTGGATGGCTACGAGCAGTACTTC
TRBD2 | TRBJ2-5 | few | TRBV20-1 | CSATRTSGGWEETQYF | TGCAGTGCTACCAGGACTAGCGGGGGGTGGGAGGAGACCCAGTACTTC
TRBD2 | TRBJ2-5 | few | TRBV7-8 | CASAQIPLSGRETQYF | TGTGCCAGCGCTCAAATCCCTCTCAGCGGGAGAGAGACCCAGTACTTC
TRBD1 | TRBJ2-5 | . | TRBV24-1 | CATSDPGQVQETQYF | TGTGCCACCAGTGACCCCGGACAGGTCCAAGAGACCCAGTACTTC
. | TRBJ2-5 | many | TRBV5-8 | CASSLDRQETQYF | TGTGCCAGCAGCTTGGACAGGCAAGAGACCCAGTACTTC
TRBD1 | TRBJ2-3 | . | TRBV6-1 | CASSFRDRRAGTQYF | TGTGCCAGCAGTTTCCGGGACAGACGGGCCGGTACGCAGTATTTT
TRBD1 | TRBJ2-5 | . | TRBV11-1 | CASSLEGRGLLETQYF | TGTGCCAGCAGCTTAGAGGGCAGGGGGCTTTTGGAGACCCAGTACTTC
. | TRBJ1-2 | . | TRBV14 | CASSQVAAYGYTF | TGTGCCAGCAGCCAAGTGGCGGCCTATGGCTACACCTTC
. | TRBJ2-5 | . | TRBV7-2 | CASRLPPKETQYF | TGTGCCAGCAGGCTACCCCCCAAAGAGACCCAGTACTTC
TRBD2 | TRBJ2-7 | . | TRBV6-1 | CASRESGASSYNEQYF | TGTGCCAGCAGGGAAAGCGGGGCAAGCTCCTACAATGAGCAGTACTTC
. | TRBJ2-1 | . | TRBV11-3 | CASSLGLIGEYNEQFF | TGTGCCAGCAGCTTAGGTCTCATCGGGGAATACAATGAGCAGTTCTTC